These 16 T cell receptor beta chains share one sample of origin, sequenced in a study of regulatory T cells in long-lasting Graves disease. Documented time point: persistent/refractory GD, antithyroid drugs over 5 years with positive TRAb. PBMC-extracted RNA yielded the TCR library. Combining iRepertoire HTBI primers with Arm-PCR of CDR3 regions, the authors built TCR beta libraries. Using its own MiXCR run on the multiplex PCR reads, TCRdb lists one record per CDR3 protein. The repertoire holds more than 350,000 distinct CDR3 sequences, with around a fifth as singletons. Sequences were derived from peripheral blood mononuclear cells (PBMCs), sampled when the disease was refractory, from a patient treated with antithyroid drugs. Source of these receptors: a female donor with Graves disease.

Worth noting for this clonotype: This may arise from a read error, as a much more abundant clone is one base away. The chain couples TRBV6-2 or TRBV6-3 to TRBJ2-4; no definite D call. This CDR3 comprises 13 residues. Trimming shortened V by 11 bases and J by 0 bases, and 11 bases separated the two germline ends. Germline loops: CDR1 MNHEY, CDR2 SVGEGT. CDR3 protein: CAGTDVAKNIQYF. The CDR3 nucleotides are TGTGCCGGCACCGATGTAGCCAAAAACATTCAGTACTTC.

This clonotype was counted between two and nine times. J is TRBJ2-3 and V is TRBV24-1; 9 positions match TRBD2. Unmatched junction bases numbered 6, after V lost 1 base and J lost 2 bases. The germline CDR1 and CDR2 sequences are KGHDR and SFDVKD. The length of the CDR3 is 17 residues. The CDR3 loop reads CATSDLSLAGTTDTQYF. CDR3 bases: TGTGCCACCAGTGATTTATCGCTAGCGGGAACCACAGATACGCAGTATTTT.

The rearrangement uses TRBV5-1 and TRBJ2-1; 10 bases agree with TRBD2. Germline V gene lookup returns CDR1 SGHRS and CDR2 YFSETQ. The CDR3 is 16 amino acids. Trimming took 0 bases from V and 6 from J; bases not matched to a gene: 6. In DNA, the CDR3 is TGCGCCAGCAGCTTGGCCACTAGCGGGATACTCAATGAGCAGTTCTTC. This gives the protein CASSLATSGILNEQFF.

The V call is TRBV2, the J call TRBJ1-3; maybe TRBD1 (5 bases). Germline CDR1 is SNHLY and CDR2 is FYNNEI. Trimming removed 6 bases at V and 4 bases at J, with 13 bases between. The CDR3 is made up of 14 amino acids. Here the CDR3 reads CASSSAGAGNTIYF. CDR3 DNA: TGTGCCAGCAGCAGCGCTGGGGCCGGAAACACCATATATTTT.

This clonotype has only a few counts. A much bigger clone sits one base away, suggesting this may be a read error. The rearrangement links TRBV29-1 to TRBJ1-2; no definite D call. The CDR3 has 12 amino acids. CDR1 is SQVTM and CDR2 is ANQGSEA in the germline V gene. With 6 bases removed from V and 2 bases from J, the gap between germline ends came to 10 bases. The CDR3 reads CSVRTPNYGYTF. The CDR3 region has the DNA TGCAGCGTGAGGACGCCAAACTATGGCTACACCTTC.

The CDR3 coding sequence is TGCGCCAGCAGCTTGGCCGAAGGGGGCGCTGGACTAGCGGGAGGAAGGGGACTCAAAGAGACCCAGTACTTC. Translated: CASSLAEGGAGLAGGRGLKETQYF. The rearrangement uses TRBV5-1 and TRBJ2-5; 14 nucleotides agree with TRBD2. The V and J ends lost 0 bases and 3 bases, in that order; junction bases with no gene match: 25. Germline assignment: CDR1 SGHRS and CDR2 YFSETQ. The CDR3 has 24 amino acids. The entire variable domain, with the rest obtained from reference TRBV5-1 and TRBJ2-5, is as follows: KAGVTQTPRYLIKTRGQQVTLSCSPISGHRSVSWYQQTPGQGLQFLFEYFSETQRNKGNFPGRFSGRQFSNSRSEMNVSTLELGDSALYLCASSLAEGGAGLAGGRGLKETQYFGPGTRLLVL.

This chain joins TRBV27 and TRBJ1-1; possible D gene TRBD1, 5 bases. Germline assignment: CDR1 MNHEY and CDR2 SMNVEV (reference sequence). CDR3 size: 14 residues. Trimming pared 2 bases from V and 3 bases from J, leaving 10 bases between. The CDR3 DNA reads TGTGCCAGCAGTTTAAGGGACGGGCACACTGAAGCTTTCTTT. It specifies CASSLRDGHTEAFF.

The CDR3 DNA reads TGTGCCAGCAGTTTCGCACGGGCCTCTGGAAACACCATATATTTT. Its protein product is CASSFARASGNTIYF. J is TRBJ1-3 and V is TRBV28; D is unclear. Trimming took 3 bases from V and 0 from J, leaving 9 bases between them. Germline CDR1 is MDHEN and CDR2 is SYDVKM. The CDR3 length is 15 residues.

This clonotype was detected ten times or more. The chain has TRBV5-1 and TRBJ1-4; D is unresolved. V was clipped by 3 bases and J by 8 bases, with 11 bases between them. Germline CDR1 and CDR2: SGHRS and YFSETQ. CDR3 length: 13 residues. CDR3 loop: CASSYEGGEKLFF. The CDR3, as DNA: TGCGCCAGCAGCTATGAGGGAGGGGAAAAACTGTTTTTT.

This clonotype was detected ten times or more. The J gene is TRBJ1-6, the V gene TRBV28; tentatively, D is TRBD1 (5 bases). The ends were cut back, 5 bases at V and 7 bases at J, with 9 bases in the middle. CDR3 length: 13 amino acids. Germline CDR1 reads MDHEN; CDR2 reads SYDVKM. This CDR3 is CASSLGTNSPLHF. The DNA of the CDR3 is TGTGCCAGCAGTCTAGGGACGAATTCACCCCTCCACTTT. The variable domain in full, completed from reference TRBV28 and TRBJ1-6, reads DVKVTQSSRYLVKRTGEKVFLECVQDMDHENMFWYRQDPGLGLRLIYFSYDVKMKEKGDIPEGYSVSREKKERFSLILESASTNQTSMYLCASSLGTNSPLHFGNGTRLTVT.

V and J are TRBV12-3 or TRBV12-4 and TRBJ2-3, with D unresolved. This CDR3 is built from 14 residues. V was clipped by 3 bases and J by 0 bases, with 7 bases between them. Written as DNA, the CDR3 is TGTGCCAGCAGTTTCCGCTCGAGCACAGATACGCAGTATTTT. This gives the protein CASSFRSSTDTQYF.

The chain carries TRBV11-2 and TRBJ2-3; D is undetermined. V was pared by 3 bases and J by 6 bases, with 7 bases between. Germline CDR1 is SGHAT and CDR2 is FQNNGV. The CDR3 runs to 12 residues. The CDR3 nucleotides are TGTGCCAGCAGCTTGGGGTGGGATACGCAGTATTTT. This translates into CASSLGWDTQYF.

This clonotype was counted between two and nine times. CDR3 in amino acids: CASSPGTPTSYEQYF. Written as DNA, the CDR3 is TGTGCCAGCAGCCCGGGGACTCCGACCTCCTACGAGCAGTACTTC. The V and J genes are TRBV3-1 and TRBJ2-7; TRBD2 is a possible D gene (6 bases). This CDR3 is 15 amino acids long. Germline V gene sequence: CDR1 LGHDT, CDR2 YNNKEL (reference sequence). V was shortened by 4 bases and J by 0 bases, with 13 bases between the two germline ends.

This clonotype has ten or more counts. The chain recombines TRBV12-3 or TRBV12-4 with TRBJ1-2; D is perhaps TRBD1 (6 bases). V shed 5 bases and J shed 0 bases, with 19 bases lying between them. The length of the CDR3 is 17 residues. For the CDR3, the DNA is TGTGCCAGCAGTATTGGACAGAAGAATTTAGCTAACTATGGCTACACCTTC. Its protein product is CASSIGQKNLANYGYTF.

This clonotype was observed many times. The chain has TRBV6-1 and TRBJ1-1, with a possible D match to TRBD1 (5 bases). The V end lost 5 bases, the J end lost 1 base, and 14 bases lay between the germline ends. The CDR3 is 15 residues long. From germline, CDR1 is MNHNS and CDR2 SASEGT. CDR3 sequence reads: CASSQQAAGNTEAFF. The CDR3 coding sequence is TGTGCCAGCAGTCAACAGGCGGCGGGGAACACTGAAGCTTTCTTT.

The chain couples TRBV6-1 to TRBJ2-7, with 9 bases fitting TRBD1. J lost 5 bases, V lost 3 bases, and 5 bases had no gene match. CDR3 length: 14 residues. Per the germline V gene, CDR1 is MNHNS and CDR2 is SASEGT. CDR3 protein: CASSDSGTGNEQYF. CDR3 DNA: TGTGCCAGCAGTGACTCCGGGACAGGGAACGAGCAGTACTTC.